The 4 T cell receptor beta chains below were found in one sample sequenced in a study of neurological immune-mediated disorders. TCRdb used MiXCR to reprocess the 5' RACE reads, holding one entry per CDR3 protein. The sample has some 70,000 distinct CDR3 sequences, 4.5% seen once; the top ten hold 6.5% to 7.5%. The sequenced material came from PBMCs. The receptors stem from a man younger than 45 with multiple sclerosis.

This clonotype was counted ten times or more. The genes are TRBV7-2 and TRBJ1-1; possibly TRBD1 for D (6 bases). CDR1 is SGHTA, CDR2 FQGNSA, per germline. V was trimmed by 1 base and J by 5 bases, leaving 17 bases between them. The length of the CDR3 is 16 residues. CDR3 amino acids: CASSLGLAGVGTEAFF. DNA for the CDR3: TGTGCCAGCAGCTTAGGTTTGGCAGGGGTAGGAACTGAAGCTTTCTTT.

This clonotype was picked up many times. V usage is TRBV5-1 and J usage is TRBJ1-1; D remains ambiguous. The CDR3 totals 13 residues. Trimming removed 0 bases from V and 0 bases from J, with 3 bases in between. Germline V gene sequence: CDR1 SGHRS, CDR2 YFSETQ. CDR3 sequence: CASSLELNTEAFF. DNA of the CDR3: TGCGCCAGCAGCTTGGAACTGAACACTGAAGCTTTCTTT. The full variable domain, in which reference TRBV5-1 and TRBJ1-1 provide the parts outside the CDR3, is KAGVTQTPRYLIKTRGQQVTLSCSPISGHRSVSWYQQTPGQGLQFLFEYFSETQRNKGNFPGRFSGRQFSNSRSEMNVSTLELGDSALYLCASSLELNTEAFFGQGTRLTVV.

This clonotype was detected many times. This chain connects TRBV12-3 or TRBV12-4 to TRBJ2-2; unclear D gene. The germline V and J ends were trimmed by 5 bases and 3 bases, with 10 bases remaining between them. The CDR3 runs 14 residues. For the CDR3, the DNA is TGTGCCAGCAGTAGCTTGGAGTACACCGGGGAGCTGTTTTTT. Protein: CASSSLEYTGELFF.

This clonotype was observed at least ten times. V gene TRBV12-3 or TRBV12-4 combines with J gene TRBJ1-2; D is possibly TRBD1 (5 bases). The CDR3 extends over 14 amino acids. With 3 bases removed from V and 4 bases from J, the gap between germline ends came to 12 bases. Here the CDR3 reads CASSLAGLRYGYTF. CDR3 sequence (DNA): TGTGCCAGCAGTTTGGCAGGGCTGCGCTATGGCTACACCTTC.